Sequencing of this T cell receptor beta chain was carried out in a study of human T cells and chemical hapten exposure (dated by TCRdb to the early 2020s). Context from the whole study: For sensitization, 2% DPC in acetone was applied to a 2 cm by 2 cm area of upper inner arm skin. The libraries were sequenced as a pool, and the TCR yield per sample differed mostly because of small variations in library volumes within the pool. Nearly 30 alopecia patients gave blood for TCR sequencing at one to four time points (pre-sensitization, 2, 6 and 24 weeks). The patient cohort, mostly female, included alopecia areata with under or over 50% scalp involvement, alopecia totalis and alopecia universalis. Peripheral blood TCR repertoire changes were tracked in vivo in alopecia patients during primary and secondary sensitization to the hapten diphenylcyclopropenone (DPC). Patients additionally received weekly therapeutic DPC doses to the scalp throughout the approximately 24-week study period. Patch testing was performed on the upper back with Finn chambers containing 0.01% DPC, and the patch tests were scored after 6 days according to International Contact Dermatitis Research Group standards. Blood samples were taken from patients before sensitization (week 0) and at 2, 6 and about 24 weeks after DPC sensitization.

Inclusive of the bounding cysteine and phenylalanine, the CDR3 is 13 residues long. CDR3 DNA is the only sequence kept; it has 39 bases, read in frame from the first base. The trim is 1 base for V and 9 bases for J, with a gap of 10 bases between the germline ends. CDR1 and CDR2, per the germline V gene (reference sequence), are LGHDT and YNNKEL. Receptor libraries were prepared by RACE. For sequencing, a NextSeq 500 was employed. Library preparation attached unique molecular identifiers to individual cDNA molecules for quantitative, reproducible TCR counting. Both TCR alpha and TCR beta chains were sequenced from each blood RNA sample. Processing in the source paper ran as follows. A median of roughly 100,000 TCRs per sample was observed, with a range of roughly 20,000 to 750,000. V, J and CDR3 annotation of the TCR reads was performed with the Decombinator software suite. For PS versus PT1 abundance plots, all samples were subsampled to the same number of TCRs (28,000). TCRs were defined as expanded if absent before sensitization and observed at least eight times at the 2-week time point. Using fastp trimming at Q25 and MiXCR clonotype assembly, TCRdb reanalyzed the public sequencing data and kept in-frame beta chains. A single entry per CDR3 protein holds the most common genes and DNA from its merged rows. TCRdb's processing, not the study's, gives the V and J calls here. The sample includes roughly 38,000 distinct CDR3 sequences, with 7.5% to 9% observed a single time. Roughly 1.3% of the sample lies in the top ten.

The sample's time point label, in plain terms: pre-sensitization, week 0. Sample treatment or condition, as interpreted from the label and publication: therapeutic diphenylcyclopropenone sensitization with weekly scalp DPC. At every patch-test visit, the blood draw took place before the patch test was put on. To be eligible, patients had to be aged 18 to 70, diagnosed with alopecia and judged suitable for DPC therapy, while pregnant patients were excluded. Total RNA was isolated from unfractionated whole blood collected in Tempus Blood RNA tubes. There are many counts of this clonotype. Its antigen is still unknown. Base qualities are not provided; no much larger clone lies one nucleotide away. What the study reported, not specific to this receptor: Because every patient had alopecia, a presumed autoimmune disease, the patients' immune response might differ from that of healthy individuals. After repeated subsampling, the strength of the expansion versus patch-test correlation and the threshold at which it became significant changed. The number of TCRs above 1 in 1000 frequency did not change with DPC sensitization; there was no evidence of global repertoire structure alterations. A positive correlation was found between the number of PT1 expanded TCRs and patch test score, with significance reached at thresholds 8, 16 and 32 but not 4. Compared with pre-sensitization or healthy control sets, expanded TCRs formed significantly more large CDR3 similarity clusters, which is consistent with antigen-driven responses.

The chain joins TRBV3-1 to TRBJ2-1, and the D gene may be TRBD2, 5 bases matching. This specimen consisted of whole blood, obtained in connection with sensitization to the hapten diphenylcyclopropenone (DPC). The receptor's source is a woman aged 50 to 65 with alopecia areata. Some clones in this sample may be carry-over from other donors' samples. This receptor carries the CDR3 CASSQVASTEQFF. The sequence in DNA is TGTGCCAGCAGCCAAGTCGCTAGCACTGAGCAGTTCTTC.